This TCR beta chain was identified during a study of technical replicates of blood from a handful of donors. Libraries were prepared by immunoSEQ multiplex PCR; TCRdb keeps only in-frame clonotypes and omits some of them. Seen here are about 83,000 clones, 90% to 95% observed once, and the top ten hold more than 0.25%. In germline, CDR1 is MNHNY, CDR2 SVGAGI (reference sequence). Trimming at V came to 5 bases and at J to 5 bases, leaving 3 bases not matched to a gene. CDR3 length: 13 amino acids. This TCR derives from a human donor in good health. The specimen sequenced was T cells isolated from PBMCs. This sequence joins TRBV6-6 and TRBJ1-2; 9 nucleotides match TRBD1. CDR3 coding DNA: TGTGCCAGCAGTACGGACAGGGGATATGGCTACACCTTC. Protein product: CASSTDRGYGYTF.